The 21 T cell receptor beta chains below were found in one sample sequenced in a study of shared clonotypes between healthy human individuals. The data were produced by immunoSEQ multiplex PCR, yet TCRdb's version contains in-frame clones alone and is incomplete. Of some 2 million clones in the sample, approximately 94% were seen once. Selected positively for CCR7 and CD45RO-negative, naive CD8 cells excluded terminally differentiated effector memory CD45RA+ cells. The specimen sequenced was naive CD8+ T cells sorted from blood. Source of these receptors: a man between 18 and 29 years old in good health.

Only one count was recorded for this clone. CDR3 in amino acids: CASSQIQGFEQYF. The CDR3 DNA sequence: TGTGCCAGCAGCCAAATACAGGGTTTCGAGCAGTACTTC. The chain has TRBV14 and TRBJ2-7; a possible D gene is TRBD1 (6 bases). Trimming took off 2 bases at V and 6 bases at J, with 11 bases between the two ends. Germline-derived CDR1 and CDR2 are SGHDN and FVKESK. This CDR3 is built from 13 residues. The full variable domain, rest sourced from reference TRBV14 and TRBJ2-7, is EAGVTQFPSHSVIEKGQTVTLRCDPISGHDNLYWYRRVMGKEIKFLLHFVKESKQDESGMPNNRFLAERTGGTYSTLKVQPAELEDSGVYFCASSQIQGFEQYFGPGTRLTVT.

The genes are TRBV19 and TRBJ2-2, with 7 nucleotides matching TRBD2. Trimming removed 3 bases from V and 1 base from J; junction bases left unmatched: 8. Germline CDR1 and CDR2: LNHDA and SQIVND (reference sequence). The CDR3 totals 17 residues. As DNA, the CDR3 is TGTGCCAGTAGTATGCTTTTGCTAGCGGAGAACACCGGGGAGCTGTTTTTT. It specifies CASSMLLLAENTGELFF.

With respect to this clone: This sample also contains other DNA sequences that code for the same CDR3. CDR3 protein: CASSFGQTEAFF. CDR3 coding DNA: TGTGCCAGCAGCTTCGGACAGACTGAAGCTTTCTTT. The chain recombines TRBV7-9 with TRBJ1-1; D may be TRBD1 (6 bases). Looked up from germline, CDR1 is SEHNR and CDR2 is FQNEAQ (reference sequence). The germline V and J ends were trimmed by 3 bases and 5 bases, with 7 bases remaining between them. The CDR3 consists of 12 residues.

The chain uses TRBV28 and TRBJ2-1; D might be TRBD1 (6 bases). Per the germline V gene, CDR1 is MDHEN and CDR2 is SYDVKM. The V and J ends lost 6 bases and 2 bases respectively, with 17 bases between them. This CDR3 is 16 amino acids long. CDR3 nucleotides: TGTGCCAGCAGAAGGGACACCGGGGTCCCCTACAATGAGCAGTTCTTC. Encoded protein: CASRRDTGVPYNEQFF.

This chain uses TRBV2 with TRBJ2-1; TRBD1 matches at 7 bases. The V gene's germline CDR1 is SNHLY and CDR2 FYNNEI. CDR3 size: 13 residues. V trimming: 11 bases; J trimming: 2 bases; junction bases outside the gene matches: 6. The CDR3 sequence is CAVGDSTYNEQFF. The CDR3 DNA reads TGTGCCGTGGGGGACAGTACCTACAATGAGCAGTTCTTC.

This clone appeared a few times. The chain employs TRBV5-4 and TRBJ1-2; D unresolved. The CDR3 length is 13 residues. The V gene lost 2 bases and the J gene lost 7 bases, with 12 bases spanning the gap. CDR1 is SGHNT, CDR2 YYREEE, per germline (reference sequence). CDR3 residues: CASSLRGYAGYTF. The CDR3 nucleotides are TGTGCCAGCAGCTTACGAGGGTATGCTGGCTACACCTTC.

Turning to this clone: Other DNA sequences in the same sample also yield this CDR3. The rearrangement links TRBV27 to TRBJ2-7, with 7 nucleotides matching TRBD2. The germline V gene has CDR1 MNHEY and CDR2 SMNVEV (reference sequence). V lost 3 bases to trimming and J lost 3 bases; unmatched junction nucleotides: 5. CDR3 size: 14 residues. The CDR3 sequence: CASSFVGGDYEQYF. CDR3 bases: TGTGCCAGCAGTTTTGTGGGGGGGGACTACGAGCAGTACTTC.

This clone has only one observation. CDR3 residues: CSALDPKAFF. CDR3 coding DNA: TGCAGTGCCCTGGACCCTAAAGCTTTCTTT. The chain recombines TRBV20-1 with TRBJ1-1; D remains unclear. The CDR3 length is 10 residues. The V gene's germline CDR1 is DFQATT and CDR2 SNEGSKA (reference sequence). Trimming pared 6 bases from V and 9 bases from J, leaving 11 bases between.

The V and J genes are TRBV19 and TRBJ1-4; the D is unclear. The CDR3 covers 14 residues. V was shortened by 6 bases and J by 3 bases, with 11 bases between the two germline ends. Per the germline V gene, CDR1 is LNHDA and CDR2 is SQIVND (reference sequence). Written as DNA, the CDR3 is TGTGCCAGTAGCCAAGGGAGATCTAATGAAAAACTGTTTTTT. Protein product: CASSQGRSNEKLFF. The entire variable domain, with the rest obtained from reference TRBV19 and TRBJ1-4, is as follows: DGGITQSPKYLFRKEGQNVTLSCEQNLNHDAMYWYRQDPGQGLRLIYYSQIVNDFQKGDIAEGYSVSREKKESFPLTVTSAQKNPTAFYLCASSQGRSNEKLFFGSGTQLSVL.

This clone has just one count. J is TRBJ2-7 and V is TRBV27, with 11 nucleotides matching TRBD2. V was clipped by 5 bases and J by 2 bases; unmatched bases: 14. The CDR3 consists of 18 residues. Looked up from germline, CDR1 is MNHEY and CDR2 is SMNVEV (reference sequence). The CDR3, as DNA: TGTGCCAGCAGTCCCCCAAGCGTGGGGACTAGCGGACCCTACGAGCAGTACTTC. It specifies CASSPPSVGTSGPYEQYF.

This sequence joins TRBV27 and TRBJ2-3, with 7 bases matching TRBD2. Germline V lookup: CDR1 MNHEY, CDR2 SMNVEV (reference sequence). V gave up 3 bases and J gave up 5 bases; unmatched junction bases: 11. This CDR3 is 16 amino acids long. The CDR3 region is CASSFGLEGIRDTQYF. Here the CDR3 DNA reads TGTGCCAGCAGTTTCGGACTAGAGGGTATAAGAGATACGCAGTATTTT.

V usage is TRBV5-1 and J usage is TRBJ1-2; 10 nucleotides agree with TRBD1. In germline, CDR1 is SGHRS, CDR2 YFSETQ. After removal of 0 bases from V and 4 bases from J, the junction contained 9 bases not matched to a gene. The CDR3 covers 17 residues. CDR3 nucleotides: TGCGCCAGCAGCTTGGTGGTCGCGGACAGGGGGGGCTATGGCTACACCTTC. Protein sequence: CASSLVVADRGGYGYTF.

Comment on this clone: At the DNA level, this CDR3 is encoded by other sequences in the same sample as well. The rearrangement links TRBV30 to TRBJ1-5; D remains ambiguous. This CDR3 has 14 amino acids. From germline, CDR1 is GTSNPN and CDR2 SVGIG (reference sequence). Between the trimmed V and J ends, which lost 5 bases and 0 bases, there was a span of 11 bases. CDR3 coding DNA: TGTGCCTGGGGTGCAGAGAATAGCAATCAGCCCCAGCATTTT. Residues: CAWGAENSNQPQHF.

The chain couples TRBV5-1 to TRBJ1-1, with D tentatively TRBD1 (5 bases). Trimming took 0 bases from V and 3 from J, leaving 9 bases between them. This CDR3 spans 14 amino acids. CDR1 SGHRS and CDR2 YFSETQ come from the germline V gene. The CDR3 spells CASSLVQGYTEAFF. In DNA form, the CDR3 reads TGCGCCAGCAGCTTGGTGCAGGGTTACACTGAAGCTTTCTTT.

This clone was detected only once. This chain joins TRBV6-6 and TRBJ2-7; 9 bases are a match to TRBD1. After removal of 4 bases from V and 6 bases from J, the junction contained 4 bases not matched to a gene. Per germline, CDR1 MNHNY and CDR2 SVGAGI (reference sequence). This CDR3 region has 13 residues. CDR3 amino acids: CASSSQGALEQYF. Written as DNA, the CDR3 is TGTGCCAGCAGTTCACAGGGGGCCCTCGAGCAGTACTTC.

As concerns this clone: This CDR3 is also generated by other DNA sequences in the sample. This chain links TRBV4-3 with TRBJ1-5, with D unresolved. The CDR3 contains 14 residues. Between the trimmed V and J ends, which lost 0 bases and 1 base, there was a span of 4 bases. Germline CDR1 and CDR2: LGHNA and YSLEER. CDR3 amino acids: CASSQDRSNQPQHF. The CDR3 region has the DNA TGCGCCAGCAGCCAAGACCGGAGCAATCAGCCCCAGCATTTT.

The J gene is TRBJ2-5, the V gene TRBV5-6; D is unresolved. The V end was cut by 2 bases, the J end by 0 bases, with 8 bases between. CDR1 is SGHDT and CDR2 is YYEEEE in the germline V gene. The CDR3 contains 14 residues. CDR3 bases: TGTGCCAGCAGCTTCGGGCACTACCAAGAGACCCAGTACTTC. It yields the protein CASSFGHYQETQYF.

J is TRBJ2-1 and V is TRBV7-9; D is tentatively TRBD1 or TRBD2 (6 bases each). The CDR3 has 17 residues. Trimming left V 7 bases short and J 2 bases short, with 21 bases between. CDR1 is SEHNR, CDR2 FQNEAQ, per germline (reference sequence). The CDR3 is CASIRGGLVNPYNEQFF. DNA of the CDR3: TGTGCCAGCATCCGAGGGGGGCTAGTGAACCCCTACAATGAGCAGTTCTTC.

The chain is built from TRBV7-9 and TRBJ2-3, with D tentatively TRBD2 (6 bases). Trimming removed 1 base from V and 5 bases from J, with 13 bases in between. Germline V gene lookup returns CDR1 SEHNR and CDR2 FQNEAQ (reference sequence). The CDR3 is 15 residues long. The CDR3 region is CASSLVLGGEDTQYF. The CDR3 bases are TGTGCCAGCAGCTTAGTTTTGGGAGGTGAAGATACGCAGTATTTT.

This chain links TRBV13 with TRBJ2-1; TRBD2 might be the D (5 bases). Germline CDR1 is PRHDT and CDR2 is FYEKMQ (reference sequence). This CDR3 region has 13 residues. Trimming took off 5 bases at V and 7 bases at J, with 12 bases between the two ends. The DNA of the CDR3 is TGTGCCAGCAGCCCGGACTCGAGGAATGAGCAGTTCTTC. As protein: CASSPDSRNEQFF. The complete variable domain, with remaining parts taken from reference TRBV13 and TRBJ2-1, reads AAGVIQSPRHLIKEKRETATLKCYPIPRHDTVYWYQQGPGQDPQFLISFYEKMQSDKGSIPDRFSAQQFSDYHSELNMSSLELGDSALYFCASSPDSRNEQFFGPGTRLTVL.

The gene calls are TRBV29-1 and TRBJ2-5, with D perhaps matching TRBD1 (5 bases). Trimming removed 5 bases at V and 5 bases at J, with 15 bases between. CDR3 length: 13 residues. CDR1 is SQVTM and CDR2 is ANQGSEA in the germline V gene. The CDR3 nucleotides are TGCAGCGTTTATCCCCCAGGGTGGGAGACCCAGTACTTC. Translated: CSVYPPGWETQYF. Using reference TRBV29-1 and TRBJ2-5 for the parts outside the CDR3, the full variable domain is SAVISQKPSRDICQRGTSLTIQCQVDSQVTMMFWYRQQPGQSLTLIATANQGSEATYESGFVIDKFPISRPNLTFSTLTVSNMSPEDSSIYLCSVYPPGWETQYFGPGTRLLVL.